Presented here are 10 T cell receptor beta chains from one specimen sequenced in a study of regulatory and conventional T cells in RAG deficiency. Here immunoSEQ multiplex PCR was the method, and the copy in TCRdb shows in-frame clones only, minus some. The repertoire holds 6,000 to 7,500 clones, with roughly 82% as singletons. These same records also appear under a second study, on regulatory T cells. This second study says: The primer mix had 52 TRBV and 13 TRBJ primers.

What was sequenced was CD8+ T cells sorted from blood. The receptor set was obtained from a human donor in good health.

This sequence joins TRBV4-1 and TRBJ1-1, with 11 bases aligning to TRBD1. The CDR3 is made up of 15 amino acids. Germline V gene data show CDR1 as MGHRA and CDR2 as YSYEKL. The junction had 5 bases not matched to a gene; V was cut back by 4 bases and J by 4 bases. The DNA for the CDR3 is TGCGCCAGCAGCCCACAGGACAGGGGGCTCACTGAAGCTTTCTTT. This translates into CASSPQDRGLTEAFF.

This chain joins TRBV7-9 and TRBJ1-5; no clear D. The CDR3 totals 12 residues. Deletions cut 6 bases from V and 0 bases from J, with 3 bases between. Germline CDR1 SEHNR, CDR2 FQNEAQ (reference sequence). CDR3 bases: TGTGCCAGCAGTTATAGCAATCAGCCCCAGCATTTT. Amino acid sequence: CASSYSNQPQHF.

The chain has TRBV14 and TRBJ2-7; TRBD2 matches 7 bases. With V trimmed by 4 bases and J by 0 bases, 6 bases remained unmatched. The length of the CDR3 is 15 residues. The germline V gene has CDR1 SGHDN and CDR2 FVKESK. CDR3 residues: CASSRPGGSSYEQYF. In DNA, the CDR3 is TGTGCCAGCAGCCGCCCCGGGGGGAGCTCCTACGAGCAGTACTTC.

This clone was detected only a few times. The chain combines TRBV2 with TRBJ2-1; D not resolved. Germline CDR1 SNHLY, CDR2 FYNNEI. This CDR3 spans 10 amino acids. Deletions cut 4 bases from V and 10 bases from J, with 5 bases between. In DNA, the CDR3 is TGTGCCAGCAGTGGCTTGGAGCAGTTCTTC. Translated: CASSGLEQFF.

The chain recombines TRBV27 with TRBJ2-7, with D possibly TRBD1 on 6 matching bases. The CDR3 covers 15 residues. V was shortened by 4 bases and J by 1 base, with 14 bases between the two germline ends. CDR1 and CDR2 (germline): MNHEY, SMNVEV (reference sequence). The DNA of the CDR3 is TGTGCCAGCAGTTCCTCCGAGGACAGTTCCTACGAGCAGTACTTC. Translating it yields CASSSSEDSSYEQYF.

This sequence joins TRBV11-2 and TRBJ2-3; a possible D gene is TRBD2 (5 bases). The CDR3 loop spans 12 amino acids. V was pared by 8 bases and J by 6 bases, with 12 bases between. Germline assignment: CDR1 SGHAT and CDR2 FQNNGV. DNA for the CDR3: TGTGCCAGCGTCCTGGCGGGCGATACGCAGTATTTT. It codes for CASVLAGDTQYF.

A few counts support this clone. The chain recombines TRBV6-1 with TRBJ2-1; TRBD2 matches 8 bases. V shed 2 bases, J shed 7 bases, and the junction held 7 bases outside the gene matches. The CDR3 has 15 amino acids. The germline gives CDR1 MNHNS, CDR2 SASEGT. Written as DNA, the CDR3 is TGTGCCAGCAGTGAAACCGGGGGGGCCCTTAATGAGCAGTTCTTC. This translates into CASSETGGALNEQFF.

The rearrangement uses TRBV6-5 and TRBJ2-7; D not resolved. Germline CDR1 MNHEY, CDR2 SVGAGI. The CDR3 is 13 residues long. The V end lost 7 bases, the J end lost 6 bases, and 16 bases lay between the germline ends. The CDR3 sequence is CASTKAMRSEQYF. CDR3 nucleotides: TGTGCCAGCACCAAAGCGATGCGGAGCGAGCAGTACTTC.

This clone appeared once. The chain couples TRBV10-2 to TRBJ2-3; 12 positions match TRBD2. Looked up from germline, CDR1 is WSHSY and CDR2 is SAAADI. Trimming cost V 10 bases and J 2 bases; bases outside gene matches: 4. CDR3 length equals 14 residues. The CDR3 region is CATLAGGYTDTQYF. In DNA, the CDR3 is TGCGCCACCCTAGCGGGGGGGTACACAGATACGCAGTATTTT.

This sequence joins TRBV19 and TRBJ2-7; 8 nucleotides line up with TRBD2. Germline V gene lookup returns CDR1 LNHDA and CDR2 SQIVND (reference sequence). CDR3 length: 16 residues. Trimming removed 2 bases from V and 4 bases from J; junction bases left unmatched: 10. DNA for the CDR3: TGTGCCAGTAGTATATTCGGCGGGGGGACCCCGTACGAGCAGTACTTC. Amino acids: CASSIFGGGTPYEQYF.